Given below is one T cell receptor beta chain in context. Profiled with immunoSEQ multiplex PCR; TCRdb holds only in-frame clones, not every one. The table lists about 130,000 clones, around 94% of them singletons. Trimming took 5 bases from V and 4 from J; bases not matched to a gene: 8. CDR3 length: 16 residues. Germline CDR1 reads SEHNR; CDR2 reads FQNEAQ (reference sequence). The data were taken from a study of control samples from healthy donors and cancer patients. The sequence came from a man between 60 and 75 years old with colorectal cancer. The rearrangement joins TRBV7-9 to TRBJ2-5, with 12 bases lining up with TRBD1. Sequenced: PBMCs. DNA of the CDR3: TGTGCCAGCAGCCGGGACAGGGGGCGCAGGAGAGAGACCCAGTACTTC. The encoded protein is CASSRDRGRRRETQYF.